These 21 T cell receptor beta chains originate from one sample sequenced in a study of Graves' ophthalmopathy and Graves' hyperthyroidism. Amplification of the TCR beta CDR3 regions used RNA transcripts (as template). First-round RT-PCR employed HTBI primers, with a second-round multiplex PCR after it. TCRdb re-derived calls from the multiplex PCR reads in MiXCR, one entry per CDR3 protein. This sample has around 520,000 distinct CDR3 sequences, with 35% to 45% found just once. Sample: peripheral blood or thyroid tissue (not recorded which). Source of these receptors: an adult man with Graves' hyperthyroidism.

The sample holds many counts of this clonotype. The chain combines TRBV5-1 with TRBJ1-2, with TRBD1 matching 7 bases. Germline trimming cut 3 bases from V and 6 bases from J; bases unmatched to any gene: 8. The CDR3 has 14 amino acids. CDR1 is SGHRS, CDR2 YFSETQ, per germline. Here the CDR3 DNA reads TGCGCCAGCAGCTCCACTGACAGGGATAATGGCTACACCTTC. Amino acid sequence: CASSSTDRDNGYTF. Drawing the rest from reference TRBV5-1 and TRBJ1-2, the complete variable domain is KAGVTQTPRYLIKTRGQQVTLSCSPISGHRSVSWYQQTPGQGLQFLFEYFSETQRNKGNFPGRFSGRQFSNSRSEMNVSTLELGDSALYLCASSSTDRDNGYTFGSGTRLTVV.

This clonotype has more than one count but fewer than ten. This rearrangement joins TRBV2 to TRBJ2-1; tentative D call: TRBD2 (6 bases). Germline values: CDR1 SNHLY, CDR2 FYNNEI. Deletions cut 4 bases from V and 0 bases from J, with 10 bases between. CDR3 length: 15 residues. DNA of the CDR3: TGTGCCAGCAGTGTCTGGCGGGGCTCCTACAATGAGCAGTTCTTC. Protein sequence: CASSVWRGSYNEQFF.

This clonotype has more than one count but fewer than ten. This chain links TRBV20-1 with TRBJ2-7, with D unclear. The J call may be wrong; the DNA end is better matched by TRBJ2-1. The CDR3 has 11 residues. CDR1 and CDR2 (germline): DFQATT, SNEGSKA (reference sequence). CDR3 amino acids: CSAREVNEQFF. CDR3 DNA sequence: TGCAGTGCTAGAGAGGTGAATGAGCAGTTCTTC.

Notes on this clonotype: This clone may be a read error of a much larger clone one base away. The rearrangement uses TRBV5-1 and TRBJ2-1; D remains ambiguous. V was cut by 4 bases and J by 6 bases, with 11 bases left in between. CDR1 is SGHRS and CDR2 is YFSETQ in the germline V gene. The CDR3 totals 13 residues. The CDR3 loop is CASSADGRNEQFF. The CDR3 DNA sequence: TGCGCCAGCAGCGCGGATGGGCGCAATGAGCAGTTCTTC.

Note on this clonotype: This could be a read error, since a much larger clone is one nucleotide away. This CDR3 reads CASGFRVRTEAFF. CDR3 nucleotide sequence: TGTGCCAGCGGTTTTCGGGTGAGGACTGAAGCTTTCTTT. The chain couples TRBV12-3 or TRBV12-4 to TRBJ1-1; D is undetermined. This CDR3 is 13 amino acids long.

This clonotype has only a few counts. The chain recombines TRBV27 with TRBJ2-7; D is unclear. The CDR3 spans 13 residues. Germline loops: CDR1 MNHEY, CDR2 SMNVEV (reference sequence). Trimming shortened V by 6 bases and J by 4 bases, and 13 bases separated the two germline ends. CDR3 region: CASSTTVGYEQYF. The DNA of the CDR3 is TGTGCCAGCAGCACGACCGTAGGATACGAGCAGTACTTC.

This clonotype has ten or more counts. The chain's CDR3 is CASRKRQGDSNQPQHF. The CDR3 bases are TGTGCCAGTAGGAAAAGACAGGGGGATAGCAATCAGCCCCAGCATTTT. J is TRBJ1-5 and V is TRBV19; TRBD1 matches 9 bases. This CDR3 is built from 16 residues. Per the germline V gene, CDR1 is LNHDA and CDR2 is SQIVND (reference sequence). J was trimmed by 0 bases and V by 6 bases; bases with no gene match: 6.

The V and J genes are TRBV19 and TRBJ1-5, with D maybe TRBD1 (6 bases). The CDR3 runs to 14 residues. The germline gives CDR1 LNHDA, CDR2 SQIVND (reference sequence). Trimming removed 11 bases at V and 9 bases at J, with 23 bases between. CDR3 amino acids: CAWSIKQGRGPQHF. In DNA, the CDR3 is TGTGCCTGGAGTATCAAACAGGGAAGGGGGCCCCAGCATTTT.

This clonotype has only a few counts. The V and J genes are TRBV4-2 and TRBJ1-1, with no clear D. Germline V CDR1 and CDR2: LGHNA, YNFKEQ. This CDR3 has 14 amino acids. The ends were cut back, 0 bases at V and 0 bases at J, with 5 bases in the middle. The CDR3 coding sequence is TGTGCCAGCAGCCAAGATTTAATGAACACTGAAGCTTTCTTT. Protein: CASSQDLMNTEAFF.

In this sample, this clonotype turned up a few times. The chain uses TRBV4-1 and TRBJ1-4, with a possible D match to TRBD1 (5 bases). Germline V gene lookup returns CDR1 MGHRA and CDR2 YSYEKL. The length of the CDR3 is 17 residues. Trimming removed 5 bases at V and 0 bases at J, with 16 bases between. In nucleotides, the CDR3 is TGCGCCAGCAGCTTTGACAGCCTGATAGCAACTAATGAAAAACTGTTTTTT. It encodes CASSFDSLIATNEKLFF.

The chain links TRBV5-1 to TRBJ2-5, with 10 bases matching TRBD1. Germline V gene lookup returns CDR1 SGHRS and CDR2 YFSETQ. Losses at the gene ends were 4 bases for V and 5 bases for J; bases not matched to a gene: 11. The length of the CDR3 is 16 residues. The CDR3 here is CASSKGGQGTGETQYF. The CDR3 DNA is TGCGCCAGCAGCAAGGGGGGACAGGGGACGGGGGAGACCCAGTACTTC.

This clonotype has ten or more counts. The chain is built from TRBV14 and TRBJ2-5, with 8 bases fitting TRBD2. The CDR3 extends over 16 amino acids. The germline V gene has CDR1 SGHDN and CDR2 FVKESK. The V gene end was trimmed by 1 base and the J gene end by 1 base; junction bases not matched to a gene: 5. CDR3 coding DNA: TGTGCCAGCAGCCAAGTGGGAGCGGGAGCCCAAGAGACCCAGTACTTC. Translated, it gives CASSQVGAGAQETQYF.

The chain uses TRBV5-1 and TRBJ2-1, with D possibly being TRBD1 (5 bases). This CDR3 region has 13 residues. CDR1 is SGHRS and CDR2 is YFSETQ in the germline V gene. Between the trimmed V and J ends, which lost 0 bases and 8 bases, there was a span of 9 bases. Here the CDR3 DNA reads TGCGCCAGCAGCTTGGCAGGGATCGATGAGCAGTTCTTC. Translating gives CASSLAGIDEQFF.

The rearrangement joins TRBV7-9 to TRBJ1-5; D is possibly TRBD1 (5 bases). Germline CDR1 is SEHNR and CDR2 is FQNEAQ (reference sequence). V was shortened by 4 bases and J by 3 bases, with 16 bases between the two germline ends. The CDR3 contains 16 residues. CDR3 in amino acids: CASSSATDSYNQPQHF. For the CDR3, the DNA is TGTGCCAGCAGCTCCGCCACCGACAGCTACAATCAGCCCCAGCATTTT. Supplemented by reference TRBV7-9 and TRBJ1-5, the full variable domain reads DTGVSQNPRHKITKRGQNVTFRCDPISEHNRLYWYRQTLGQGPEFLTYFQNEAQLEKSRLLSDRFSAERPKGSFSTLEIQRTEQGDSAMYLCASSSATDSYNQPQHFGDGTRLSIL.

The chain has TRBV20-1 and TRBJ2-2; either TRBD1 or TRBD2 may supply D (5 bases each). The germline CDR1 and CDR2 sequences are DFQATT and SNEGSKA (reference sequence). The CDR3 spans 15 residues. V was shortened by 0 bases and J by 4 bases, with 12 bases between the two germline ends. CDR3 coding DNA: TGCAGTGCTAGAGATCCGGGGCTTGGCACCGGGGAGCTGTTTTTT. Translated, it gives CSARDPGLGTGELFF.

The chain joins TRBV2 to TRBJ1-4; TRBD1 agrees at 10 bases. This CDR3 has 15 amino acids. Germline loops: CDR1 SNHLY, CDR2 FYNNEI. V lost 6 bases, J lost 5 bases, and 6 bases stayed unmatched. The CDR3 DNA reads TGTGCCAGCAGCCGGGACAGGGGCCGAAATGAAAAACTGTTTTTT. This encodes CASSRDRGRNEKLFF.

The chain carries TRBV7-9 and TRBJ2-3, with D uncertain. Germline V gene sequence: CDR1 SEHNR, CDR2 FQNEAQ (reference sequence). The CDR3 runs to 14 residues. V lost 1 base to trimming and J lost 4 bases, with 9 bases between them. The CDR3 region is CASSLGVAADTQYF. CDR3 nucleotide sequence: TGTGCCAGCAGCTTAGGAGTTGCGGCAGATACGCAGTATTTT.

To note about this clonotype: This may be a read error: a much more frequent sequence differs by one nucleotide. Without the conserved terminal phenylalanine or tryptophan, this CDR3 likely stems from a read error. The chain links TRBV5-1 to TRBJ2-7; 7 nucleotides align to TRBD2. V trimming: 4 bases; J trimming: 1 base; junction bases outside the gene matches: 5. From germline, CDR1 is SGHRS and CDR2 YFSETQ. This CDR3 contains 14 residues. The CDR3 loop is CASSVLAESYEQYL. As DNA, the CDR3 is TGCGCCAGCAGCGTGCTAGCGGAGTCCTACGAGCAGTACCTC.

The chain couples TRBV19 to TRBJ1-2; 9 nucleotides match TRBD1. The CDR3 extends over 15 amino acids. The trim removed 5 bases at V and 3 bases at J, leaving 7 bases unmatched. Per the germline V gene, CDR1 is LNHDA and CDR2 is SQIVND (reference sequence). In DNA form, the CDR3 reads TGTGCCAGTAGTCCCCCGGGACAGGGTTACTATGGCTACACCTTC. It yields the protein CASSPPGQGYYGYTF.

CDR3 loop: CSVVTVNSNQPQHF. As DNA, the CDR3 is TGCAGCGTTGTGACAGTTAATAGCAATCAGCCCCAGCATTTT. The chain is built from TRBV29-1 and TRBJ1-5, with D possibly being TRBD1 (5 bases). CDR1 is SQVTM, CDR2 ANQGSEA, per germline. V lost 4 bases and J lost 0, with 10 bases in between. This CDR3 is built from 14 residues.

This clonotype was observed a few times. The chain combines TRBV9 with TRBJ2-1; possibly TRBD1 for D (5 bases). Germline V gene lookup returns CDR1 SGDLS and CDR2 YYNGEE. CDR3 length equals 15 residues. Between the trimmed V and J ends, which lost 3 bases and 3 bases, there was a span of 13 bases. CDR3 region: CASSARVINYNEQFF. The DNA of the CDR3 is TGTGCCAGCAGCGCCAGGGTGATCAACTACAATGAGCAGTTCTTC.